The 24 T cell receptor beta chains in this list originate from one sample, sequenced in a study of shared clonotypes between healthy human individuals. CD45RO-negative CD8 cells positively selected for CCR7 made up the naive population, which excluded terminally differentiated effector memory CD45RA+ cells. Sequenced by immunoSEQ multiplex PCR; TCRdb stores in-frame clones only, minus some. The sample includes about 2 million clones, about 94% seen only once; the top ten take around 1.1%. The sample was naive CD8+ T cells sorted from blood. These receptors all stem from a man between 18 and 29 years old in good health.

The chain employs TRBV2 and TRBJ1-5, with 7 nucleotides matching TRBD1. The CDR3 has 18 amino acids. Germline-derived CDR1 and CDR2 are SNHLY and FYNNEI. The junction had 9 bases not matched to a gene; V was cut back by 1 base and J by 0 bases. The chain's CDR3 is CASSEVGAGGDSNQPQHF. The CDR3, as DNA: TGTGCCAGCAGTGAAGTAGGGGCAGGGGGTGATAGCAATCAGCCCCAGCATTTT.

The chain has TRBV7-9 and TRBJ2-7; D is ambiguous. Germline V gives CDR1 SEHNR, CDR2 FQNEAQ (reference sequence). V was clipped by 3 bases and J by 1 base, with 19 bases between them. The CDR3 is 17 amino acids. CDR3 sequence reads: CASSFGTEGIQSYEQYF. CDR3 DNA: TGTGCCAGCAGCTTTGGTACGGAAGGAATCCAATCCTACGAGCAGTACTTC.

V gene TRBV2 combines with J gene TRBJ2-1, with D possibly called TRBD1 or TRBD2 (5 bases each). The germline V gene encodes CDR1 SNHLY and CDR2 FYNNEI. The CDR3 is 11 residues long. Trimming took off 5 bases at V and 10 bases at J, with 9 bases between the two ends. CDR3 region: CASSRGEEQFF. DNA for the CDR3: TGTGCCAGCAGTAGGGGAGAGGAGCAGTTCTTC.

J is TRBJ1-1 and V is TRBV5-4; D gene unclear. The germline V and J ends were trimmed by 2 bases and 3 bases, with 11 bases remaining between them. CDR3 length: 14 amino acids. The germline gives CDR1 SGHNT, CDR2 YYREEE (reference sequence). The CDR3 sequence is CASSFGPEYTEAFF. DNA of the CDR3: TGTGCCAGCAGCTTCGGTCCCGAGTACACTGAAGCTTTCTTT. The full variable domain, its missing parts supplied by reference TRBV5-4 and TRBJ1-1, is ETGVTQSPTHLIKTRGQQVTLRCSSQSGHNTVSWYQQALGQGPQFIFQYYREEENGRGNFPPRFSGLQFPNYSSELNVNALELDDSALYLCASSFGPEYTEAFFGQGTRLTVV.

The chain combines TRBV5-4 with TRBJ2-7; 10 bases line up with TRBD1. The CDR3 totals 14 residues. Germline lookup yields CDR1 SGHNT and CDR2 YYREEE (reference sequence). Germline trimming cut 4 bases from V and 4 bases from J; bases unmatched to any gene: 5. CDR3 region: CASSLGTGVYEQYF. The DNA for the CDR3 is TGTGCCAGCAGCCTGGGGACAGGGGTGTACGAGCAGTACTTC.

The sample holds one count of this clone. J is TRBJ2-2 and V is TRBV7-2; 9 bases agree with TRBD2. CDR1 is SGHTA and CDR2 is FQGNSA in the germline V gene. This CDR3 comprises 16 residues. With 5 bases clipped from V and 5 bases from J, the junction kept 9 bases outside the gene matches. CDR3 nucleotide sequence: TGTGCCAGCAGCATATTAGCGGGAGTGGGAACCGGGGAGCTGTTTTTT. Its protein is CASSILAGVGTGELFF.

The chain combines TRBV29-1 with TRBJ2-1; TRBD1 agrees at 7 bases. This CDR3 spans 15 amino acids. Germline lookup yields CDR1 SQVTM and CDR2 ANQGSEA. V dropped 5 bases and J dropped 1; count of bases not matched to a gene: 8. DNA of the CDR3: TGCAGCGTTCGGGACAGTCCTGGGTCCTACAATGAGCAGTTCTTC. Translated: CSVRDSPGSYNEQFF.

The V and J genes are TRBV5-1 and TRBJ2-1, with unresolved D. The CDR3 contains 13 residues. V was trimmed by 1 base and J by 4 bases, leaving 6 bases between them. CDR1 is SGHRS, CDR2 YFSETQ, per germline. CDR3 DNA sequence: TGCGCCAGCAGCTTGCTGGAATACAATGAGCAGTTCTTC. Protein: CASSLLEYNEQFF.

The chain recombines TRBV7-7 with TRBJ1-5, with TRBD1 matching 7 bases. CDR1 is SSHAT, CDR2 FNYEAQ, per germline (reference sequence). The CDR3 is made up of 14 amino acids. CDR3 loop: CASPGGQSNQPQHF. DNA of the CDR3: TGTGCTAGCCCAGGGGGGCAGAGCAATCAGCCCCAGCATTTT. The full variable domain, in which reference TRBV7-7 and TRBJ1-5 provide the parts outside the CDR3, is GAGVSQSPRYKVTKRGQDVTLRCDPISSHATLYWYQQALGQGPEFLTYFNYEAQPDKSGLPSDRFSAERPEGSISTLTIQRTEQRDSAMYRCASPGGQSNQPQHFGDGTRLSIL.

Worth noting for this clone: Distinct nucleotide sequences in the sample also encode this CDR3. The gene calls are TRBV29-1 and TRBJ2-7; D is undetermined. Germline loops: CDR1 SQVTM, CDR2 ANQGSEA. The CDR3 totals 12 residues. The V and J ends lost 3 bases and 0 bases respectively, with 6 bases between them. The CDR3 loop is CSVEVSSYEQYF. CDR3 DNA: TGCAGCGTTGAGGTCAGCTCCTACGAGCAGTACTTC.

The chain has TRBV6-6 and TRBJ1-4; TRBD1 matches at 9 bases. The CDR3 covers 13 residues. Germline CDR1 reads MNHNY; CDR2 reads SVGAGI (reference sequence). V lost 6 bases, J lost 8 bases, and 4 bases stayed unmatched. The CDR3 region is CASSGQGREKLFF. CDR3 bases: TGTGCCAGCAGCGGACAGGGGAGGGAAAAACTGTTTTTT.

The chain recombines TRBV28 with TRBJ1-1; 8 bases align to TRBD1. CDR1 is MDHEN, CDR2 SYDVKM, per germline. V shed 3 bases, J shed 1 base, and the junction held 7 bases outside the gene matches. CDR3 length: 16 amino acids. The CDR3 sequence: CASSFWTGIKNTEAFF. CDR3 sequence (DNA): TGTGCCAGCAGTTTCTGGACAGGGATCAAGAACACTGAAGCTTTCTTT.

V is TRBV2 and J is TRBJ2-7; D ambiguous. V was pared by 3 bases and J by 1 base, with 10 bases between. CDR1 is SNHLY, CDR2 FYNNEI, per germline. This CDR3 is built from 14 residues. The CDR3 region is CASSDFGRSYEQYF. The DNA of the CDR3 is TGTGCCAGCAGTGACTTCGGCCGATCCTACGAGCAGTACTTC.

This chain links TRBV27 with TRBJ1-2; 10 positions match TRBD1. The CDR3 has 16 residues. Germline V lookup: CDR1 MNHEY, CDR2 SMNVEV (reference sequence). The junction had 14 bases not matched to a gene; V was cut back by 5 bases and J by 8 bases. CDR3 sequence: CASSPLTGGPLEGYTF. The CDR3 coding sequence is TGTGCCAGCAGTCCCCTGACAGGGGGCCCTTTGGAGGGCTACACCTTC.

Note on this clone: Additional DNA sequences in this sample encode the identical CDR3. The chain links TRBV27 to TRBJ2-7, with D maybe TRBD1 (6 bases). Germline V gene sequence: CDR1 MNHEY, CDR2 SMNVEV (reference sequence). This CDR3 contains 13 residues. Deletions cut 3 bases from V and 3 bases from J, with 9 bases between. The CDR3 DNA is TGTGCCAGCAGTTTTGGCAGGGGCTACGAGCAGTACTTC. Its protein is CASSFGRGYEQYF.

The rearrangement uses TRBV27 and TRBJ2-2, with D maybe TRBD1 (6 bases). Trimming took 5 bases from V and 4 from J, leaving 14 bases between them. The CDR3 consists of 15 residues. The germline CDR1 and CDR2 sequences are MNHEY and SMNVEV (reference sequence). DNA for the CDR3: TGTGCCAGCAGTGCCCAGGGGATTGGCACCGGGGAGCTGTTTTTT. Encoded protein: CASSAQGIGTGELFF.

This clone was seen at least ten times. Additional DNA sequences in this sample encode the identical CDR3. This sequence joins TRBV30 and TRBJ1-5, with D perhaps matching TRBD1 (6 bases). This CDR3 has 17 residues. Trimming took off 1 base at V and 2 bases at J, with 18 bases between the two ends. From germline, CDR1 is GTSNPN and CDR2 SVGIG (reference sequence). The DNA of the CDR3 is TGTGCCTGGAGTGGGTCCCGGGGGGCCCTGGGCAATCAGCCCCAGCATTTT. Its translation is CAWSGSRGALGNQPQHF.

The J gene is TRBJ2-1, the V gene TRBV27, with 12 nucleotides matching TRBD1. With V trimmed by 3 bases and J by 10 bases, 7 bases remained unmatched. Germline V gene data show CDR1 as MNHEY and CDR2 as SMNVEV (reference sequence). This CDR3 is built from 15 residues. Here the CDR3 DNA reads TGTGCCAGCAGTTTTTCGGGACAGGGGGCGCGGGAGCAGTTCTTC. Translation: CASSFSGQGAREQFF.

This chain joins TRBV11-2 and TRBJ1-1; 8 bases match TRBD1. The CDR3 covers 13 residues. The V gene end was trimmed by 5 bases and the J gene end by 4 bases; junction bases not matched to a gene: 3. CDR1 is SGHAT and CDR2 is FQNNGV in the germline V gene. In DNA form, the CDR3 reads TGTGCCAGCAGCACCACAGGGGGCACTGAAGCTTTCTTT. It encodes CASSTTGGTEAFF.

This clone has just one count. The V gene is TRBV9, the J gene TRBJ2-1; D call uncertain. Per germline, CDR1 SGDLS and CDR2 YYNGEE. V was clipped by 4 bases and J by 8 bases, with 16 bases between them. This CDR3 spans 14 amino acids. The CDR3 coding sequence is TGTGCCAGCAGCACCCACCAAGGGCCTTATGAGCAGTTCTTC. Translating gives CASSTHQGPYEQFF.

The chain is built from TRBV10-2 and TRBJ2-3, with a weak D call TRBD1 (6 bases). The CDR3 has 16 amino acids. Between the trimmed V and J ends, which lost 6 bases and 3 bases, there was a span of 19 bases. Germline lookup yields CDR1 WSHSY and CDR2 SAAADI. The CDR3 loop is CASSLHRGRGTDTQYF. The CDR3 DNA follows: TGCGCCAGCAGCCTCCATAGGGGGAGAGGGACAGATACGCAGTATTTT.

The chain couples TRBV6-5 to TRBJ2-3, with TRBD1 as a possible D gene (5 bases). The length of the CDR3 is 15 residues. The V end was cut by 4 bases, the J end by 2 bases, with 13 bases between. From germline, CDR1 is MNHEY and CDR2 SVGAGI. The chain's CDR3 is CASSFTGADTDTQYF. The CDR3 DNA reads TGTGCCAGCAGTTTTACAGGCGCGGACACAGATACGCAGTATTTT.

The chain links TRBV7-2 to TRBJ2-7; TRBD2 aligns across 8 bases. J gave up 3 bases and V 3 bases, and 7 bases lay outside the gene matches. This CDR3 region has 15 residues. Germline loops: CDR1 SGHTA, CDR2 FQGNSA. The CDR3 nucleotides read TGTGCCAGCAGCTTGGGACTAGATCCAGGCTACGAGCAGTACTTC. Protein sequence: CASSLGLDPGYEQYF.

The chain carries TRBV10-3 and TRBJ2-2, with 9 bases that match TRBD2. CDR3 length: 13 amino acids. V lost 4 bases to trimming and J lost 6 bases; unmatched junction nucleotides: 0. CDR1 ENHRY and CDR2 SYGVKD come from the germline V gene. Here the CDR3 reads CAISGLAAGELFF. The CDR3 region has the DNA TGTGCCATCAGTGGACTAGCGGCCGGGGAGCTGTTTTTT.